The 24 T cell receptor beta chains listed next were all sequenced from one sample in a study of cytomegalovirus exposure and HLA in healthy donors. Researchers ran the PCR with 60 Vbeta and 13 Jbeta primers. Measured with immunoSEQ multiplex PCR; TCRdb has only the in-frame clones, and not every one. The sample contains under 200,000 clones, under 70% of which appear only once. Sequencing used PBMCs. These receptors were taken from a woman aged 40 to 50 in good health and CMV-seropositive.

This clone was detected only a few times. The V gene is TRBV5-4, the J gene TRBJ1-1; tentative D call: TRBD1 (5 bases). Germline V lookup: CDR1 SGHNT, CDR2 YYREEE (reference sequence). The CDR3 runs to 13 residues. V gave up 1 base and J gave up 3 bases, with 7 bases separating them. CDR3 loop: CASSLQQDTEAFF. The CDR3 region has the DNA TGTGCCAGCAGCTTGCAACAGGACACTGAAGCTTTCTTT.

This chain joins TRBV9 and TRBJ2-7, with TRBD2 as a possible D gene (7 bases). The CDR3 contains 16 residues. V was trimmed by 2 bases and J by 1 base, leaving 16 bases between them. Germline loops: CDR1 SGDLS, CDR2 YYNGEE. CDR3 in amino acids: CASSVGGGGKSYEQYF. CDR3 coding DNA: TGTGCCAGCAGCGTTGGGGGGGGCGGGAAGTCCTACGAGCAGTACTTC.

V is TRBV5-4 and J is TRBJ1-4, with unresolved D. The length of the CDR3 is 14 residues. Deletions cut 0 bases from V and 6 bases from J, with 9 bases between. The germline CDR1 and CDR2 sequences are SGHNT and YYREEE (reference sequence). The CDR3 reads CASSLDTTHEKLFF. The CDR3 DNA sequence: TGTGCCAGCAGCTTGGACACAACCCATGAAAAACTGTTTTTT.

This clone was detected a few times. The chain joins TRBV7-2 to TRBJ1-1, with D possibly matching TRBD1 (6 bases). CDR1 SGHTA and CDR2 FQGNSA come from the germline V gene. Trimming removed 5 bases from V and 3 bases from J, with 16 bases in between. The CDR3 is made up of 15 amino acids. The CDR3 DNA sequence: TGTGCCAGCAGCGTTCAGGGGCGAAGATACACTGAAGCTTTCTTT. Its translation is CASSVQGRRYTEAFF.

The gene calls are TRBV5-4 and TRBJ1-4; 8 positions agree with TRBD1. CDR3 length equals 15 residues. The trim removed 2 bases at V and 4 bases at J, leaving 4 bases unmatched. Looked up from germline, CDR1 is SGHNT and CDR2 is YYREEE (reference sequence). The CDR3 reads CASSFDRGGNEKLFF. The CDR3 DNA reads TGTGCCAGCAGCTTCGACAGGGGCGGTAATGAAAAACTGTTTTTT.

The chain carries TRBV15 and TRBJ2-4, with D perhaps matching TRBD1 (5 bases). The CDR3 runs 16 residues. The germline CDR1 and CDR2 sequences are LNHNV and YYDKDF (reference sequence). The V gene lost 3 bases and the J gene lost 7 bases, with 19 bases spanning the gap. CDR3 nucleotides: TGTGCCACCAGCAGCCCTACGGCCAGGGTGGGGAACATTCAGTACTTC. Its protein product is CATSSPTARVGNIQYF.

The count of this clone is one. The CDR3 spells CASSLDGVGGDYEQYF. The CDR3, as DNA: TGCGCCAGCAGCTTGGATGGGGTAGGGGGGGACTACGAGCAGTACTTC. The chain carries TRBV5-1 and TRBJ2-5, with a weak D call TRBD2 (7 bases). The DNA matches TRBJ2-7 better at its end, which makes the J call doubtful. This CDR3 comprises 16 residues. Germline V lookup: CDR1 SGHRS, CDR2 YFSETQ.

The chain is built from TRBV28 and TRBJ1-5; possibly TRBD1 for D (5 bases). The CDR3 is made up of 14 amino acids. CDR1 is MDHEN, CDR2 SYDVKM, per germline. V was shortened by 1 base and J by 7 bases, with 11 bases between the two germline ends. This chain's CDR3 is CASSLLLGGQPQHF. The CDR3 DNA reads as TGTGCCAGCAGTTTATTATTGGGGGGACAGCCCCAGCATTTT.

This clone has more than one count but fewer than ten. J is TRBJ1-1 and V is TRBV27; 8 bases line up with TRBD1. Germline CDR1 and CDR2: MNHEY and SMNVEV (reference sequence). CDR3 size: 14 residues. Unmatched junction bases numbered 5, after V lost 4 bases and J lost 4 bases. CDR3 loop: CASSYITGGTEAFF. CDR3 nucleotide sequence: TGTGCCAGCAGTTATATCACAGGGGGCACTGAAGCTTTCTTT.

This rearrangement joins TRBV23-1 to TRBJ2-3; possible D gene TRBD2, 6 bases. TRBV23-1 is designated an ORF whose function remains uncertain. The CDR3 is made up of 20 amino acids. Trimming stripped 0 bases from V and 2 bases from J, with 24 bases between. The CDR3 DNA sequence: TGCGCCAGCAGTCAATCGGTCAGGTTAATCGAATTAGCGGCCACAGATACGCAGTATTTT. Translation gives CASSQSVRLIELAATDTQYF.

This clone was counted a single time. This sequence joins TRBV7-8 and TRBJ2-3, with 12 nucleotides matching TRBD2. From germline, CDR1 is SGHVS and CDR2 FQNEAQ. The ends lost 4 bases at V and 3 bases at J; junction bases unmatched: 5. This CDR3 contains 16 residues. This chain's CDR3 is CASSSRTSGNTDTQYF. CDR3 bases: TGTGCCAGCAGCTCCAGGACTAGCGGGAATACAGATACGCAGTATTTT.

The CDR3 bases are TGTGCCAGCAGCTCTGACTGGACTCACACAGATACGCAGTATTTT. This codes for CASSSDWTHTDTQYF. The chain employs TRBV7-9 and TRBJ2-3; TRBD2 is a possible D gene (5 bases). The CDR3 has 15 amino acids. Trimming shortened V by 4 bases and J by 2 bases, and 13 bases separated the two germline ends. Germline V CDR1 and CDR2: SEHNR, FQNEAQ (reference sequence).

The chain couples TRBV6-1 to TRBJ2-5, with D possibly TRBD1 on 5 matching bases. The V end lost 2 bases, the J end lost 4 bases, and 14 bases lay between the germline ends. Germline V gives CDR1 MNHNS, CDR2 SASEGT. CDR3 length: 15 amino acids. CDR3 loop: CASSESDGAGETQYF. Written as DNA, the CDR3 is TGTGCCAGCAGTGAATCCGATGGGGCTGGAGAGACCCAGTACTTC.

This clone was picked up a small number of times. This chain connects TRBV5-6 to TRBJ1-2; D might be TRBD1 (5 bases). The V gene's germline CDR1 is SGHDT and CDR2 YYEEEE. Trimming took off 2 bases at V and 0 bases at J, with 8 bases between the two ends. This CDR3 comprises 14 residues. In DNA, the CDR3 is TGTGCCAGCAGCTTCCGACAGTCTAACTATGGCTACACCTTC. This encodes CASSFRQSNYGYTF.

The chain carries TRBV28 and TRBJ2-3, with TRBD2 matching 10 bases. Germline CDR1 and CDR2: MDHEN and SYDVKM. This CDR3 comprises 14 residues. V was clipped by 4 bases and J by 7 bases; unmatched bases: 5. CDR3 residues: CASSSLAGVNTQYF. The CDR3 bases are TGTGCCAGCAGTTCGCTAGCGGGAGTGAATACGCAGTATTTT.

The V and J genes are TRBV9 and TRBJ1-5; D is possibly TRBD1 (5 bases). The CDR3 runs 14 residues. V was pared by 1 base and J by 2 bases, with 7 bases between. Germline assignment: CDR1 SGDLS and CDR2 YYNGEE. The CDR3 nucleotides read TGTGCCAGCAGCGTACAGGGTGGCAATCAGCCCCAGCATTTT. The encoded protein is CASSVQGGNQPQHF. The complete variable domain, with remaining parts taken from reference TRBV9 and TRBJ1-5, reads DSGVTQTPKHLITATGQRVTLRCSPRSGDLSVYWYQQSLDQGLQFLIQYYNGEERAKGNILERFSAQQFPDLHSELNLSSLELGDSALYFCASSVQGGNQPQHFGDGTRLSIL.

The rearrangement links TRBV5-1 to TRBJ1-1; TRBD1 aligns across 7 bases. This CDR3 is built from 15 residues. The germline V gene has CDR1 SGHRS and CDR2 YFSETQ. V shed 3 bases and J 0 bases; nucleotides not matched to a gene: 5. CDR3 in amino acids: CASSSGGGMNTEAFF. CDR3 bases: TGCGCCAGCAGCTCGGGAGGGGGCATGAACACTGAAGCTTTCTTT. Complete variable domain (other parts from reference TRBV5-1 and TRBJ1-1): KAGVTQTPRYLIKTRGQQVTLSCSPISGHRSVSWYQQTPGQGLQFLFEYFSETQRNKGNFPGRFSGRQFSNSRSEMNVSTLELGDSALYLCASSSGGGMNTEAFFGQGTRLTVV.

The CDR3 is CASSSSEFGANVLTF. Written as DNA, the CDR3 is TGTGCCAGCAGCTCTTCGGAGTTTGGGGCCAACGTCCTGACTTTC. This chain links TRBV7-2 with TRBJ2-6; no clear D gene. CDR1 is SGHTA, CDR2 FQGNSA, per germline. V shed 4 bases and J shed 3 bases, with 10 bases lying between them. This CDR3 contains 15 residues.

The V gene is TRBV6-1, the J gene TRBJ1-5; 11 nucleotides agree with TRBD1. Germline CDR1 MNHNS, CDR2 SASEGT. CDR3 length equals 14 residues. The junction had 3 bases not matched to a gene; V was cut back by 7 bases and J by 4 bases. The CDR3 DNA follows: TGTGCCAGCACCGGGACAGGGGGTAATCAGCCCCAGCATTTT. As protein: CASTGTGGNQPQHF.

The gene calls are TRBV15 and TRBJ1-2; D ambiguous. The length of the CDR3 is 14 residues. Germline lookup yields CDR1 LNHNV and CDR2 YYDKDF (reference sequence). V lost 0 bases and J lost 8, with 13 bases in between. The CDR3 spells CATSRDLAQPGYTF. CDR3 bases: TGTGCCACCAGCAGAGATCTAGCCCAACCAGGCTACACCTTC.

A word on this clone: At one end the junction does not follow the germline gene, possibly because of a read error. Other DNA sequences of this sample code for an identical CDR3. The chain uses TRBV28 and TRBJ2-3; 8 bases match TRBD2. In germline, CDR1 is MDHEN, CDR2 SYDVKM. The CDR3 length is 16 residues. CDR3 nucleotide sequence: TGTGCTAGCAGTTTATCTAGCGGGTTTCCCCCAGATACGCAGTATTTT. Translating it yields CASSLSSGFPPDTQYF.

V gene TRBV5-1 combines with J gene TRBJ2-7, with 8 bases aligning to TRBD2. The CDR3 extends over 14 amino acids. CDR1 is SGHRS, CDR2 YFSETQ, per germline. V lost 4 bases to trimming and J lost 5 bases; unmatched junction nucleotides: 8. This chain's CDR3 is CASSRLAGSDEQYF. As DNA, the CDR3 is TGCGCCAGCAGCCGCTTAGCGGGATCGGACGAGCAGTACTTC.

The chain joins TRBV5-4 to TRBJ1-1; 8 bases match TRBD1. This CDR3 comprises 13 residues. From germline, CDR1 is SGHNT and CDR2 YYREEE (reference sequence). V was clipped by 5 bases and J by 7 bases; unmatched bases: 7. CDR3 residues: CASSFDRGSEAFF. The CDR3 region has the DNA TGTGCCAGCAGTTTCGACAGGGGTAGTGAAGCTTTCTTT.

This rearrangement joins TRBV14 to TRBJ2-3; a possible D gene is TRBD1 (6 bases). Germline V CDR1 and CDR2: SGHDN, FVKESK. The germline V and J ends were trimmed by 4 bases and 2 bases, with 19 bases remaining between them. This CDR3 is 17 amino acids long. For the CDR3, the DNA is TGTGCCAGCAGCCCATATTCCGGGACACTAAACACAGATACGCAGTATTTT. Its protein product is CASSPYSGTLNTDTQYF.